The rows below give T cell receptor beta chains drawn from one sample of a study of blood T cell repertoires in COVID-19. The protocol was immunoSEQ multiplex PCR, while the TCRdb copy is restricted to in-frame clones and leaves out a portion. The sample has some 64,000 clones, around 90% seen once; the top ten hold around 3.5%. The sample taken for sequencing was peripheral blood. These receptor sequences come from a man in his forties or fifties with active COVID-19. The CDR3 runs from the conserved cysteine through the conserved F or W. The D gene is left open where the match is weak. Some rows mark clone size as missing; the rest say once, few, many or name a class of expanded clone.

TRBJ1-4	TRBV19	.	.	TGTGCCAGTAGTAAGGCGGGCGGGCATGAAAAACTGTTTTTT	CASSKAGGHEKLFF
TRBJ2-6	TRBV18	.	.	TGTGCCAGCTCACCACCGACCGGGGGGCCAGGGGCCAACGTCCTGACTTTC	CASSPPTGGPGANVLTF
TRBJ2-2	TRBV7-3	TRBD1	.	TGTGCCAGCAGCTGGGACAGCTACACCGGGGAGCTGTTTTTT	CASSWDSYTGELFF
TRBJ2-3	TRBV14	.	.	TGTGCCAGCAGCCCTTTCGACTGGCCTAGCACAGATACGCAGTATTTT	CASSPFDWPSTDTQYF
TRBJ1-4	TRBV7-9	.	.	TGTGCCAGCAGCCTCCGAACAGAGAATGAAAAACTGTTTTTT	CASSLRTENEKLFF
TRBJ1-6	TRBV6-2/TRBV6-3	TRBD1	.	TGTGCCAGCAGCCGAGGGGGCTCAGATTCACCCCTCCACTTT	CASSRGGSDSPLHF
TRBJ2-3	TRBV14	.	few	TGTGCCAGCAGCCAATATCAGGGTTGGACAGATACGCAGTATTTT	CASSQYQGWTDTQYF
TRBJ2-7	TRBV5-5	.	.	TGTGCCAGCAGCTCATCGATAGACAGGCACGAGCAGTACTTC	CASSSSIDRHEQYF
TRBJ1-2	TRBV3-1/TRBV3-2	TRBD1	once	TGTGCCAGCAGCGACCCGGGGGACAGCCGCTATGGCTACACCTTC	CASSDPGDSRYGYTF
TRBJ1-5	TRBV7-8	.	.	TGTGCCAGCAGCCCAGCACTTCAGCCCCAGCATTTT	CASSPALQPQHF
TRBJ1-1	TRBV5-1	.	.	TGCGCCAGCAGCTCCCAACAGGGGAACACTGAAGCTTTCTTT	CASSSQQGNTEAFF
TRBJ1-3	TRBV9	.	.	TGTGCCAGCAGCGTAGGAGCCTTTGGAAACACCATATATTTT	CASSVGAFGNTIYF
TRBJ1-6	TRBV5-6	.	few	TGTGCCAGCAGCCTCCAGGGGTATGATTCACCCCTCCACTTT	CASSLQGYDSPLHF
TRBJ1-4	TRBV2	.	once	TGTGCCAGCAGTGAAGGGGAGGGGATTGAAAAACTGTTTTTT	CASSEGEGIEKLFF
TRBJ1-1	TRBV19	TRBD1	once	TGTGCCAGTATGGTAGGACAGGGGGACACTGAAGCTTTCTTT	CASMVGQGDTEAFF
TRBJ2-1	TRBV5-4	.	.	TGTGCCAGCAGCTTGGCCACCGCGGGAAGGAATGAGCAGTTCTTC	CASSLATAGRNEQFF
TRBJ1-1	TRBV19	TRBD1	.	TGTGCCAGTAGTATGGGGGGAAACCGGGACAGGGTTGTTCCAGCTTTCTTT	CASSMGGNRDRVVPAFF
TRBJ1-1	TRBV2	.	.	TGTGCCAGCAGCCCGACAGGTGCCAGGGCTTTCTTT	CASSPTGARAFF
TRBJ1-6	TRBV3-1/TRBV3-2	.	.	TGTGCCAGCAGCCAAGATGACTCAGAGAATTCACCCCTCCACTTT	CASSQDDSENSPLHF
TRBJ1-6	TRBV7-2	.	.	TGTGCCAGCAGCCCGAGAAAGGGGTTTTCCTATAATTCACCCCTCCACTTT	CASSPRKGFSYNSPLHF
TRBJ2-7	TRBV3-1/TRBV3-2	TRBD1	.	TGTGCCAGCAGCAAGCGAGGATACAGGGGGCAGGGGCCCTACGAGCAGTACTTC	CASSKRGYRGQGPYEQYF
TRBJ2-7	TRBV7-8	TRBD1	.	TGTGCCAGCAGGATTGGGACAGGGATCTACGAGCAGTACTTC	CASRIGTGIYEQYF
TRBJ2-2	TRBV9	TRBD1	.	TGTGCCAGCACCGGCAGGGGGCAGGAGAACACCGGGGAGCTGTTTTTT	CASTGRGQENTGELFF
TRBJ2-1	TRBV11-2	TRBD2	.	TGTGCCAGCAGCTTAGGTCTGGAACTAGCGGGGCCCTACAATGAGCAGTTCTTC	CASSLGLELAGPYNEQFF
TRBJ2-5	TRBV5-8	TRBD2	.	TGTGCCAGCAGATTAGCGGGGACCCAGTACTTC	CASRLAGTQYF
TRBJ2-1	TRBV5-1	TRBD2	.	TGCGCCAGCAGCGGCGGGGAGGGCTCCTACAATGAGCAGTTCTTC	CASSGGEGSYNEQFF
TRBJ2-5	TRBV4-1	TRBD2	once	TGCGCCAGCAGCCAGCCGGGGGGGCTAGAGACCCAGTACTTC	CASSQPGGLETQYF
TRBJ2-5	TRBV5-8	TRBD2	.	TGTGCCAGCAGCTGGAACCCCTTAATCAGCGGGGGGGTGACCCAGTACTTC	CASSWNPLISGGVTQYF
TRBJ2-6	TRBV30	.	.	TGTGCCTCCTCGGGACCGCACAGGGACCTGACTTTC	CASSGPHRDLTF
TRBJ2-1	TRBV6-6	TRBD2	once	TGTGCCAGCAGACGGGGGGTCACCTACAATGAGCAGTTCTTC	CASRRGVTYNEQFF
TRBJ1-6	TRBV7-9	.	.	TGTGCCAGCAGCTTAGGACAGGCCTATAATTCACCCCTCCACTTT	CASSLGQAYNSPLHF
TRBJ1-6	TRBV6-5	TRBD1	once	TGTGCCAGCAGTACGGGACAGGGGTATAATTCACCCCTCCACTTT	CASSTGQGYNSPLHF
TRBJ1-1	TRBV6-1	TRBD1	.	TGTGCCAGCAGTGACCCAGGGGGCTCTGCGACTGAAGCTTTCTTT	CASSDPGGSATEAFF
TRBJ2-7	TRBV4-3	TRBD2	.	TGCGCCAGCAGCCAAGATCTAGGACTAGCGGACCTTAAGCAGTACTTC	CASSQDLGLADLKQYF
TRBJ2-1	TRBV4-3	TRBD1	.	TGCGCCAGCAGCCAAGCCTCGACAGGGGAGCAGTTCTTC	CASSQASTGEQFF
TRBJ2-6	TRBV2	TRBD2	.	TGTGCCAGCGGTCGGGCTAGCGGGGCTGGGGCCAACGTCCTGACTTTC	CASGRASGAGANVLTF
TRBJ1-1	TRBV4-3	.	once	TGCGCCAGCAGCCGATTCAATCAGAATACTGAAGCTTTCTTT	CASSRFNQNTEAFF
TRBJ2-7	TRBV4-1	.	.	TGCGCCAGCAGCCAAACAGGGATTGGGCACGAGCAGTACTTC	CASSQTGIGHEQYF
TRBJ2-7	TRBV6-4	TRBD1	.	TGTGCCAGCAGCATCCAACAGGGGTACGAGCAGTACTTC	CASSIQQGYEQYF
TRBJ1-2	TRBV25-1	TRBD1	.	TGTGCCAGCAGTAGCGGGACAGGGGGCACCTATGGCTACACCTTC	CASSSGTGGTYGYTF